The 32 T cell receptor beta chains below were found in one sample sequenced in a study of response to subunit inactivated influenza vaccine. TCRdb re-analysed the RT-PCR reads in MiXCR, keeping a single row per CDR3 protein. The sample includes over 650,000 distinct CDR3 sequences, roughly 18% of them seen just once. Here the sequenced sample was PBMCs from blood, taken roughly 5 days after vaccination. These receptors all come from a man between 45 and 60 years old who received an inactivated influenza vaccine.

The chain links TRBV27 to TRBJ1-4; D is unresolved. Deletions cut 0 bases from V and 8 bases from J, with 10 bases between. Germline V gives CDR1 MNHEY, CDR2 SMNVEV (reference sequence). CDR3 size: 14 residues. This chain's CDR3 is CASSLSPSLEKLFF. The CDR3 DNA sequence: TGTGCCAGCAGTTTATCCCCATCTCTGGAAAAACTGTTTTTT.

This chain joins TRBV7-6 and TRBJ2-1, with 7 bases lining up with TRBD1. The CDR3 runs to 14 residues. Trimming cost V 6 bases and J 5 bases; bases outside gene matches: 7. Germline lookup yields CDR1 SGHVS and CDR2 FNYEAQ. The CDR3 nucleotides are TGTGCCAGCAGTTGCCACAGGGGCCACAATGAGCAGTTCTTC. Its protein product is CASSCHRGHNEQFF.

This clonotype was counted only a few times. This chain joins TRBV5-1 and TRBJ1-4; TRBD1 might be the D (5 bases). The V end was cut by 4 bases, the J end by 2 bases, with 15 bases between. From germline, CDR1 is SGHRS and CDR2 YFSETQ. The CDR3 consists of 16 residues. DNA of the CDR3: TGCGCCAGCAGCACCGGAGGGGTCGGGACTAATGAAAAACTGTTTTTT. The encoded protein is CASSTGGVGTNEKLFF.

Ten or more counts support this clonotype. CDR3 in amino acids: CASSPLLAGGRNEQFF. In DNA form, the CDR3 reads TGTGCCAGCTCACCTCTTCTAGCGGGAGGTAGGAATGAGCAGTTCTTC. V gene TRBV18 combines with J gene TRBJ2-1; 11 bases map to TRBD2. The CDR3 has 16 amino acids. The junction had 8 bases not matched to a gene; V was cut back by 3 bases and J by 7 bases. Germline V gene sequence: CDR1 KGHSH, CDR2 LQKENI.

The CDR3 loop reads CATSDSRQGLGETQYF. The DNA of the CDR3 is TGTGCCACCAGTGATTCACGACAGGGGCTCGGGGAGACCCAGTACTTC. The gene calls are TRBV24-1 and TRBJ2-5; TRBD1 matches at 8 bases. The J segment lost 5 bases and the V segment lost 2 bases, leaving 9 bases of the junction unmatched. CDR3 length: 16 amino acids. Germline V CDR1 and CDR2: KGHDR, SFDVKD.

For this clonotype: This could be a read error, since a much larger clone is one nucleotide away. The J gene is TRBJ1-5, the V gene TRBV20-1, with D possibly being TRBD1 (5 bases). The CDR3 has 14 amino acids. Germline CDR1 reads DFQATT; CDR2 reads SNEGSKA (reference sequence). The ends were cut back, 3 bases at V and 0 bases at J, with 9 bases in the middle. The CDR3 sequence: CSASGGLSNQPQHF. CDR3 nucleotides: TGCAGTGCTAGTGGGGGACTTAGCAATCAGCCCCAGCATTTT.

CDR3 protein: CASSQASTDTQYF. CDR3 DNA: TGCGCCAGCAGCCAAGCTAGCACAGATACGCAGTATTTT. The chain carries TRBV4-3 and TRBJ2-3, with D hard to call. The CDR3 is made up of 13 amino acids. Looked up from germline, CDR1 is LGHNA and CDR2 is YSLEER. V gave up 1 base and J gave up 0 bases, with 2 bases separating them.

V gene TRBV19 combines with J gene TRBJ2-7; 7 bases line up with TRBD2. Germline trimming cut 2 bases from V and 2 bases from J; bases unmatched to any gene: 6. The CDR3 has 15 amino acids. Per the germline V gene, CDR1 is LNHDA and CDR2 is SQIVND (reference sequence). This chain's CDR3 is CASSIFGGSAYEQYF. The DNA for the CDR3 is TGTGCCAGTAGTATATTCGGCGGGAGCGCCTACGAGCAGTACTTC.

Only a few counts were recorded for this clonotype. CDR3 sequence: CASSRQGTVEKLFF. CDR3 DNA sequence: TGTGCCAGCAGTCGACAGGGGACAGTTGAAAAACTGTTTTTT. The rearrangement links TRBV6-2 or TRBV6-3 to TRBJ1-4, with 8 bases lining up with TRBD1. CDR3 length: 14 residues. J gave up 7 bases and V 5 bases, and 6 bases lay outside the gene matches. Germline loops: CDR1 MNHEY, CDR2 SVGEGT.

This clonotype was detected only a few times. V gene TRBV4-2 combines with J gene TRBJ2-3; 7 nucleotides match TRBD2. The V gene end was trimmed by 0 bases and the J gene end by 4 bases; junction bases not matched to a gene: 4. CDR1 and CDR2 (germline): LGHNA, YNFKEQ. CDR3 length: 15 amino acids. The CDR3 spells CASSQDWEGSDTQYF. The CDR3 region has the DNA TGTGCCAGCAGCCAAGATTGGGAGGGATCAGATACGCAGTATTTT.

There are many counts of this clonotype. The rearrangement uses TRBV20-1 and TRBJ2-7; possible D gene TRBD2, 5 bases. The CDR3 spans 16 residues. Germline CDR1 reads DFQATT; CDR2 reads SNEGSKA (reference sequence). The V end was cut by 0 bases, the J end by 3 bases, with 18 bases between. This CDR3 is CSARDKEGPDFYEQYF. The CDR3 nucleotides are TGCAGTGCTAGAGATAAAGAGGGCCCCGACTTCTACGAGCAGTACTTC.

The rearrangement joins TRBV7-2 to TRBJ2-3; D is ambiguous. Trimming left V 5 bases short and J 2 bases short, with 11 bases between. The CDR3 is 14 residues long. Per the germline V gene, CDR1 is SGHTA and CDR2 is FQGNSA. This CDR3 is CASSPRPVTDTQYF. The CDR3 DNA sequence: TGTGCCAGCAGCCCCCGGCCAGTCACAGATACGCAGTATTTT.

This clonotype was seen a few times. The chain links TRBV28 to TRBJ2-3; tentative D call: TRBD1 (5 bases). V shed 6 bases and J shed 2 bases, with 15 bases lying between them. The CDR3 contains 15 residues. Per the germline V gene, CDR1 is MDHEN and CDR2 is SYDVKM. CDR3 amino acids: CASSRRQSITDTQYF. The CDR3 DNA reads as TGTGCCAGCAGCCGACGACAGAGCATCACAGATACGCAGTATTTT.

This rearrangement joins TRBV6-2 or TRBV6-3 to TRBJ1-2; D perhaps matches TRBD1 (6 bases). V lost 7 bases, J lost 4 bases, and 16 bases lay in between. The CDR3 contains 14 residues. Germline lookup yields CDR1 MNHEY and CDR2 SVGEGT. Written as DNA, the CDR3 is TGTGCCAGCATCCGGACAGCAAATTCCTATGGCTACACCTTC. This sequence encodes CASIRTANSYGYTF.

This clonotype came up a few times. The gene calls are TRBV20-1 and TRBJ2-1; 8 nucleotides agree with TRBD2. V trimming: 0 bases; J trimming: 9 bases; junction bases outside the gene matches: 7. Germline CDR1 DFQATT, CDR2 SNEGSKA (reference sequence). There are 14 residues in the CDR3. Here the CDR3 DNA reads TGCAGTGCTAGAGATGGGACTAGTCAGCGTGAGCAGTTCTTC. Its translation: CSARDGTSQREQFF.

This chain joins TRBV9 and TRBJ2-3; D unclear. V was cut by 4 bases and J by 6 bases, with 12 bases left in between. This CDR3 is 13 amino acids long. Germline V lookup: CDR1 SGDLS, CDR2 YYNGEE. This CDR3 reads CASSPPQADTQYF. In DNA form, the CDR3 reads TGTGCCAGCAGCCCCCCCCAGGCGGATACGCAGTATTTT.

This clonotype was picked up a small number of times. The rearrangement uses TRBV30 and TRBJ2-7, with D unclear. Germline V gene data show CDR1 as GTSNPN and CDR2 as SVGIG (reference sequence). This CDR3 contains 13 residues. Trimming cost V 0 bases and J 6 bases, with 12 bases left between them. The CDR3 spells CAWSVGLTGEQYF. In DNA form, the CDR3 reads TGTGCCTGGAGTGTAGGGCTGACCGGCGAGCAGTACTTC.

This chain uses TRBV12-3 or TRBV12-4 with TRBJ2-3; 12 positions agree with TRBD1. J was trimmed by 2 bases and V by 6 bases; bases with no gene match: 6. CDR3 length: 16 amino acids. The CDR3 is CASRPGQGALTDTQYF. For the CDR3, the DNA is TGTGCCAGCAGGCCGGGACAGGGGGCTCTCACAGATACGCAGTATTTT.

V usage is TRBV6-2 or TRBV6-3 and J usage is TRBJ2-1; 8 nucleotides agree with TRBD1. This CDR3 is built from 14 residues. Germline V gives CDR1 MNHEY, CDR2 SVGEGT. J gave up 9 bases and V 0 bases, and 4 bases lay outside the gene matches. CDR3: CASSYSTGAIEQFF. CDR3 nucleotide sequence: TGTGCCAGCAGTTACTCGACAGGGGCAATTGAGCAGTTCTTC.

The chain joins TRBV24-1 to TRBJ2-5; D call uncertain. The CDR3 runs 12 residues. With 2 bases removed from V and 5 bases from J, the gap between germline ends came to 5 bases. Germline V gene sequence: CDR1 KGHDR, CDR2 SFDVKD. The CDR3 nucleotides read TGTGCCACCAGTGATTCCCACGAGACCCAGTACTTC. Translation gives CATSDSHETQYF.

The rearrangement links TRBV29-1 to TRBJ2-5, with 12 nucleotides matching TRBD1. Germline CDR1 reads SQVTM; CDR2 reads ANQGSEA. V lost 2 bases to trimming and J lost 4 bases; unmatched junction nucleotides: 5. The CDR3 sequence is 15 residues long. The CDR3 is CSVELGTGGRETQYF. CDR3 DNA sequence: TGCAGCGTTGAACTAGGGACAGGGGGCCGAGAGACCCAGTACTTC.

In its sample, this clonotype was seen once. V and J are TRBV6-1 and TRBJ2-5; D possibly corresponds to TRBD2 (5 bases). There are 14 residues in the CDR3. Germline CDR1 and CDR2: MNHNS and SASEGT. The V end lost 5 bases, the J end lost 5 bases, and 15 bases lay between the germline ends. The CDR3 loop reads CASSNLDGGETQYF. Written as DNA, the CDR3 is TGTGCCAGCAGTAATTTGGATGGCGGGGAGACCCAGTACTTC.

The chain recombines TRBV5-1 with TRBJ1-1; 7 bases fit TRBD1. Germline V gives CDR1 SGHRS, CDR2 YFSETQ. This CDR3 comprises 15 residues. The V gene end was trimmed by 4 bases and the J gene end by 1 base; junction bases not matched to a gene: 7. The CDR3 nucleotides are TGCGCCAGCAGCCCCTCTGGGACAGCGAACACTGAAGCTTTCTTT. Protein: CASSPSGTANTEAFF.

This clonotype was seen repeatedly, ten times or more. CDR3 loop: CASSHSQRGVQETQYF. In DNA, the CDR3 is TGTGCCAGCAGCCATTCTCAACGAGGGGTACAAGAGACCCAGTACTTC. The genes are TRBV3-1 and TRBJ2-5; D possibly uses TRBD1 or TRBD2 (5 bases each). The V and J ends lost 3 bases and 2 bases respectively, with 16 bases between them. Germline V gene data show CDR1 as LGHDT and CDR2 as YNNKEL (reference sequence). CDR3 size: 16 residues.

This clonotype was observed a few times. The J gene is TRBJ1-6, the V gene TRBV20-1; 8 bases are a match to TRBD1. This CDR3 has 13 residues. V lost 7 bases to trimming and J lost 6 bases; unmatched junction nucleotides: 5. CDR1 is DFQATT, CDR2 SNEGSKA, per germline (reference sequence). CDR3 amino acids: CSGRGPINSPLHF. The CDR3 nucleotides read TGCAGTGGCAGGGGGCCAATTAATTCACCCCTCCACTTT.

This sequence joins TRBV19 and TRBJ1-5; 10 bases line up with TRBD1. After removal of 4 bases from V and 1 base from J, the junction contained 7 bases not matched to a gene. The CDR3 covers 17 residues. Germline lookup yields CDR1 LNHDA and CDR2 SQIVND (reference sequence). The CDR3 DNA follows: TGTGCCAGTAGTACGACAGGGGGCGCGAGGAGCAATCAGCCCCAGCATTTT. Protein sequence: CASSTTGGARSNQPQHF.

The chain joins TRBV29-1 to TRBJ2-1; D is perhaps TRBD2 (5 bases). Germline V CDR1 and CDR2: SQVTM, ANQGSEA. This CDR3 contains 16 residues. Trimming removed 2 bases from V and 5 bases from J, with 19 bases in between. CDR3 DNA sequence: TGCAGCGTTGAATTCCGTTGGGGTTGGGAGAACAATGAGCAGTTCTTC. Translation: CSVEFRWGWENNEQFF.

This clonotype was recorded once. Since the CDR3 does not end with the conserved phenylalanine or tryptophan, this likely comes from a read error. Here the CDR3 reads CASTPSGSYEQYL. In DNA form, the CDR3 reads TGTGCCAGCACCCCTAGTGGTAGCTACGAGCAGTACTTA. The gene calls are TRBV12-3 or TRBV12-4 and TRBJ2-7; D ambiguous. The CDR3 totals 13 residues. V was trimmed by 7 bases and J by 3 bases, leaving 13 bases between them.

The genes are TRBV29-1 and TRBJ2-3; tentatively, D is TRBD1 (6 bases). V lost 4 bases, J lost 2 bases, and 10 bases lay in between. This CDR3 spans 13 amino acids. From germline, CDR1 is SQVTM and CDR2 ANQGSEA. The CDR3 bases are TGCAGCGTTGGGGGGCGCTACACAGATACGCAGTATTTT. Protein sequence: CSVGGRYTDTQYF.

This rearrangement joins TRBV29-1 to TRBJ1-1; TRBD1 agrees at 7 bases. The CDR3 length is 12 residues. From germline, CDR1 is SQVTM and CDR2 ANQGSEA. The V segment lost 7 bases and the J segment 0 bases; nucleotides outside the gene matches: 2. The CDR3 protein is CSGGQMNTEAFF. In nucleotides, the CDR3 is TGCAGCGGGGGACAGATGAACACTGAAGCTTTCTTT.

This clonotype came up a few times. The V call is TRBV29-1, the J call TRBJ2-1; 8 bases line up with TRBD1. The CDR3 sequence is 15 residues long. The V and J ends lost 7 bases and 3 bases, in that order; junction bases with no gene match: 11. Germline CDR1 is SQVTM and CDR2 is ANQGSEA. CDR3 nucleotide sequence: TGCAGCGCTAAAACGACAGGGGCGAACTACAATGAGCAGTTCTTC. The encoded protein is CSAKTTGANYNEQFF.

The V and J genes are TRBV7-2 and TRBJ2-1, with 11 positions matching TRBD2. Germline-derived CDR1 and CDR2 are SGHTA and FQGNSA. Losses at the gene ends were 6 bases for V and 0 bases for J; bases not matched to a gene: 1. The CDR3 sequence is 15 residues long. CDR3 protein: CASRTSGNSYNEQFF. DNA for the CDR3: TGTGCCAGCAGGACTAGCGGGAACTCCTACAATGAGCAGTTCTTC.